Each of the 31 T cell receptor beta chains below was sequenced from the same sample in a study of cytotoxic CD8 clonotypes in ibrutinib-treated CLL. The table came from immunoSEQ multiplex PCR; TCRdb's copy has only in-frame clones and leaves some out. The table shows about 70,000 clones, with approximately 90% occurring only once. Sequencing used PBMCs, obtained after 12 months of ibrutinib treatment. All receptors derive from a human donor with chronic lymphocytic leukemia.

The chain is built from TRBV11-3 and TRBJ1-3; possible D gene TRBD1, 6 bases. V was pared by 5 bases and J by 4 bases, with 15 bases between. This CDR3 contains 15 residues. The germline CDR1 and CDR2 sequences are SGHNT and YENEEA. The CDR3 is CASSPRYREGNTIYF. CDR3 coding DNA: TGTGCCAGCAGCCCCCGGTACAGGGAAGGAAACACCATATATTTT.

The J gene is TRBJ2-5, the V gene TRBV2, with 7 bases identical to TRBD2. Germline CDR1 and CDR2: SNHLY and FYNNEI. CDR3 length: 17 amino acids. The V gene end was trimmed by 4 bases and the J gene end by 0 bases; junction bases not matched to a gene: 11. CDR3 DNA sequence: TGTGCCAGCAGTGGCCCTCTTGGTCTAGCGGACCAAGAGACCCAGTACTTC. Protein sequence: CASSGPLGLADQETQYF.

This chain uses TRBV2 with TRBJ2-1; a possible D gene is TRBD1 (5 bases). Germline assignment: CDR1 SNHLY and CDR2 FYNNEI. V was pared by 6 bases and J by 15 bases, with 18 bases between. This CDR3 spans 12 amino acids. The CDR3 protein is CASSADTNKGFF. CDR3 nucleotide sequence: TGTGCCAGCAGCGCGGACACCAACAAGGGGTTCTTC. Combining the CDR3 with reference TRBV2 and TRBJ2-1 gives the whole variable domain EPEVTQTPSHQVTQMGQEVILRCVPISNHLYFYWYRQILGQKVEFLVSFYNNEISEKSEIFDDQFSVERPDGSNFTLKIRSTKLEDSAMYFCASSADTNKGFFGPGTRLTVL.

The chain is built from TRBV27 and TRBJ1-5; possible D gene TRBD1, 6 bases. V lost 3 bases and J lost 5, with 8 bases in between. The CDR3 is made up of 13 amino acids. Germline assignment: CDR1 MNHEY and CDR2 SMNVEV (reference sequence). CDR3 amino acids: CASSLYRDQPQHF. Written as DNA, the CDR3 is TGTGCCAGCAGTTTGTACAGGGATCAGCCCCAGCATTTT.

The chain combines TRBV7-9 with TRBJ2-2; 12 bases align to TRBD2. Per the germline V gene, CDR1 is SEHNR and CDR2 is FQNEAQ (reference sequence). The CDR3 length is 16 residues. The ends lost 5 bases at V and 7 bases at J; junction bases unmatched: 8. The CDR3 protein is CASSRPSGRGFGELFF. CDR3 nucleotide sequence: TGTGCCAGCAGCCGACCTAGCGGGAGGGGATTCGGGGAGCTGTTTTTT.

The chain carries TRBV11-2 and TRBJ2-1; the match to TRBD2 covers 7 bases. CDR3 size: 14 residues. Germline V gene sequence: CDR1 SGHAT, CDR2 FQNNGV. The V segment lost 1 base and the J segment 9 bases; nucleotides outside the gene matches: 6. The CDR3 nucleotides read TGTGCCAGCAGCTTAGGCGGGAGCATCGGTGAGCAGTTCTTC. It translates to CASSLGGSIGEQFF.

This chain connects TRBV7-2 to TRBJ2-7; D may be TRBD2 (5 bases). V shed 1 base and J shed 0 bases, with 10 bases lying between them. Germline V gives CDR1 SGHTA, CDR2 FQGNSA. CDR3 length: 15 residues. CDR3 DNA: TGTGCCAGCAGCTTAGTCCAGCGGAGCTCCTACGAGCAGTACTTC. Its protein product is CASSLVQRSSYEQYF.

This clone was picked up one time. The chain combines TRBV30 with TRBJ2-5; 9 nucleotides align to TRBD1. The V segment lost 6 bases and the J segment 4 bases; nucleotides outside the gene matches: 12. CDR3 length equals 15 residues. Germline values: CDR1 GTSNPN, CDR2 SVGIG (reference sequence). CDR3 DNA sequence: TGTGCCTGTACTCCGAGAACAGGGGGCAGAGAGACCCAGTACTTC. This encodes CACTPRTGGRETQYF. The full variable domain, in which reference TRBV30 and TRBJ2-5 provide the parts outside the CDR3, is SQTIHQWPATLVQPVGSPLSLECTVEGTSNPNLYWYRQAAGRGLQLLFYSVGIGQISSEVPQNLSASRPQDRQFILSSKKLLLSDSGFYLCACTPRTGGRETQYFGPGTRLLVL.

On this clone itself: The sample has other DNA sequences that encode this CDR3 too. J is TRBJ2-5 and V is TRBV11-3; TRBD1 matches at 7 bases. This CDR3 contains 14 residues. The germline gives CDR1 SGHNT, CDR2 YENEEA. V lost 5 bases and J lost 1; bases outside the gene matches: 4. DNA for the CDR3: TGTGCCAGCAGCGCCAGGGACAGCCAAGAGACCCAGTACTTC. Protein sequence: CASSARDSQETQYF.

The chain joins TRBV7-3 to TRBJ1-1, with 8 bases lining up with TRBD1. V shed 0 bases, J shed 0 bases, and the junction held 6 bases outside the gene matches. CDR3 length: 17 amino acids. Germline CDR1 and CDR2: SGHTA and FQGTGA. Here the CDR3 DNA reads TGTGCCAGCAGCTTAACAAGGACAGGGCGGGTGAACACTGAAGCTTTCTTT. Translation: CASSLTRTGRVNTEAFF. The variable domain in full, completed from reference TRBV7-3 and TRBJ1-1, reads GAGVSQTPSNKVTEKGKYVELRCDPISGHTALYWYRQSLGQGPEFLIYFQGTGAADDSGLPNDRFFAVRPEGSVSTLKIQRTERGDSAVYLCASSLTRTGRVNTEAFFGQGTRLTVV.

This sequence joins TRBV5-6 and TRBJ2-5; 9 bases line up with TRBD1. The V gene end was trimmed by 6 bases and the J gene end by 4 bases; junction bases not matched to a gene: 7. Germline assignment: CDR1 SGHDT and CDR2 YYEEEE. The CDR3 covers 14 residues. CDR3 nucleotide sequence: TGTGCCAGCAACCCGACAGGGGGAGGAGAGACCCAGTACTTC. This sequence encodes CASNPTGGGETQYF.

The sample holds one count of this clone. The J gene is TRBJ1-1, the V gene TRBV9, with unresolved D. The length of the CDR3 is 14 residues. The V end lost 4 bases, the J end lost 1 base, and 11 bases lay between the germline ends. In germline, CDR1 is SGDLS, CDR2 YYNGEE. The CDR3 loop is CASSPDGRNTEAFF. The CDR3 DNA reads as TGTGCCAGCAGCCCAGACGGACGGAACACTGAAGCTTTCTTT.

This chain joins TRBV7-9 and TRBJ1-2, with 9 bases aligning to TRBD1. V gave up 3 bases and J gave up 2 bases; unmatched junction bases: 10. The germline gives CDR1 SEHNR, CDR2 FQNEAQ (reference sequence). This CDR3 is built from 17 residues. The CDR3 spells CASSLASQGAKNYGYTF. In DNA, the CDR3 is TGTGCCAGCAGCTTGGCGTCACAGGGGGCAAAAAACTATGGCTACACCTTC.

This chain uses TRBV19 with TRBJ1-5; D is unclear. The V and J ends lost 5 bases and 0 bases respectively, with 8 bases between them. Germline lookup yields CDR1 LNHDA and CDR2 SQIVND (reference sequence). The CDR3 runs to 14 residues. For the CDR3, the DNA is TGTGCCAGTAGTCGGGGATATAGCAATCAGCCCCAGCATTTT. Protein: CASSRGYSNQPQHF.

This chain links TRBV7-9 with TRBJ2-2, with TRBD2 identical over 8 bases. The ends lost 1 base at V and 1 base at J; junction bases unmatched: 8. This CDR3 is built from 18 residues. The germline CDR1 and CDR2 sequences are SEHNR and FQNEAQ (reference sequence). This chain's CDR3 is CASSLDPAGAVNTGELFF. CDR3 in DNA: TGTGCCAGCAGCTTAGATCCAGCGGGGGCGGTGAACACCGGGGAGCTGTTTTTT.

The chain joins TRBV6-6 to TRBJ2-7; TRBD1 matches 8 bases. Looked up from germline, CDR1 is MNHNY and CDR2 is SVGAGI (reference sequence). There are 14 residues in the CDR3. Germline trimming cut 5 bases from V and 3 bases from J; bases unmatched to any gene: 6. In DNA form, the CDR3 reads TGTGCCAGCAGTAGACGACAGGGGCGCTACGAGCAGTACTTC. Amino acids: CASSRRQGRYEQYF.

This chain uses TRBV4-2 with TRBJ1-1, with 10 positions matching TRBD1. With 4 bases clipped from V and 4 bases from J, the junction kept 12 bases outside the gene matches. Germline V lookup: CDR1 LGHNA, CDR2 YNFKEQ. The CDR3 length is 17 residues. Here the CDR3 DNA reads TGTGCCAGCAGCCGACCGACAGGACAGGGGGGAGGCACTGAAGCTTTCTTT. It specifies CASSRPTGQGGGTEAFF.

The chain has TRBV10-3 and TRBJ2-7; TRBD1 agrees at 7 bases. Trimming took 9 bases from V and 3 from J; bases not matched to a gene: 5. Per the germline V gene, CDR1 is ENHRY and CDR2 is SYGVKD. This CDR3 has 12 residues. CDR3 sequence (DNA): TGTGCCATTGGGACAGCCTTCTACGAGCAGTACTTC. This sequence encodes CAIGTAFYEQYF.

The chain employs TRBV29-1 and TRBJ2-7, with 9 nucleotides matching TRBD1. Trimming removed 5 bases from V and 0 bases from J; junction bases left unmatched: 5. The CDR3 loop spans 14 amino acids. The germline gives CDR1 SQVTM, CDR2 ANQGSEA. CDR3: CSVRGTGSSYEQYF. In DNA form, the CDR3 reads TGCAGCGTTCGCGGGACAGGGAGCTCCTACGAGCAGTACTTC.

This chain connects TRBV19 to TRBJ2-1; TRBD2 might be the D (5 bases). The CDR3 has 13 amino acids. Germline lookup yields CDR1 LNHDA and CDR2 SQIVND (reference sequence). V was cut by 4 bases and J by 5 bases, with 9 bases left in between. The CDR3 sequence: CASSTRRNNEQFF. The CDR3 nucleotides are TGTGCCAGTAGTACGCGGAGGAACAATGAGCAGTTCTTC. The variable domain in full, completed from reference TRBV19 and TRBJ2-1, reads DGGITQSPKYLFRKEGQNVTLSCEQNLNHDAMYWYRQDPGQGLRLIYYSQIVNDFQKGDIAEGYSVSREKKESFPLTVTSAQKNPTAFYLCASSTRRNNEQFFGPGTRLTVL.

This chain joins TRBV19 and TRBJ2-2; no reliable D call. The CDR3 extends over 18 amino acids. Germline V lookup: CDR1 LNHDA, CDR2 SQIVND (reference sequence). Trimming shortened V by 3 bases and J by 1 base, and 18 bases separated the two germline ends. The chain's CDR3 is CASSMVSLWQENTGELFF. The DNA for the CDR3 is TGTGCCAGTAGTATGGTCAGTTTGTGGCAGGAGAACACCGGGGAGCTGTTTTTT. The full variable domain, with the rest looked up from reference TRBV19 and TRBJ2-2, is DGGITQSPKYLFRKEGQNVTLSCEQNLNHDAMYWYRQDPGQGLRLIYYSQIVNDFQKGDIAEGYSVSREKKESFPLTVTSAQKNPTAFYLCASSMVSLWQENTGELFFGEGSRLTVL.

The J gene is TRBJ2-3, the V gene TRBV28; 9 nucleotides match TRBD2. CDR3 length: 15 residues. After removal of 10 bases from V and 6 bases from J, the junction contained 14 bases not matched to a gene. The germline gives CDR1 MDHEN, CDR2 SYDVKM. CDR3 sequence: CATSRREGFFDTQYF. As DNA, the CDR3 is TGTGCCACCTCACGGCGGGAGGGATTTTTTGATACGCAGTATTTT.

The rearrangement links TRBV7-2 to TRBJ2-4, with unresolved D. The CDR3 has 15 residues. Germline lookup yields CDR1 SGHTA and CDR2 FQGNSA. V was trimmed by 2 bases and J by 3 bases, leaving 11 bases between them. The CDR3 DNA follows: TGTGCCAGCAGCTTAAATTGGCTGGACAAAAACATTCAGTACTTC. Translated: CASSLNWLDKNIQYF.

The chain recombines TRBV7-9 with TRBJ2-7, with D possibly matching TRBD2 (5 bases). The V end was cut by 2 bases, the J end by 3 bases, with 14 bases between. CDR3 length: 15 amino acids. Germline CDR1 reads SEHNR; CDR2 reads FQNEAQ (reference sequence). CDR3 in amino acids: CASSLFEGPFYEQYF. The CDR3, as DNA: TGTGCCAGCAGCTTATTTGAGGGCCCCTTCTACGAGCAGTACTTC. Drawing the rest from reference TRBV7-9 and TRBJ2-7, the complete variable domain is DTGVSQNPRHKITKRGQNVTFRCDPISEHNRLYWYRQTLGQGPEFLTYFQNEAQLEKSRLLSDRFSAERPKGSFSTLEIQRTEQGDSAMYLCASSLFEGPFYEQYFGPGTRLTVT.

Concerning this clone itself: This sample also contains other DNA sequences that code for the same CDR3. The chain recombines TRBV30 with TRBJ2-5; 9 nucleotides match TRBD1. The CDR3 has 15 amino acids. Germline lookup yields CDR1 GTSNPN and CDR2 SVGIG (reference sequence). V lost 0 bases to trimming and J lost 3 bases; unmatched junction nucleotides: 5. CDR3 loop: CAWSVGGQGKETQYF. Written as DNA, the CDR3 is TGTGCCTGGAGTGTAGGGGGACAGGGAAAAGAGACCCAGTACTTC.

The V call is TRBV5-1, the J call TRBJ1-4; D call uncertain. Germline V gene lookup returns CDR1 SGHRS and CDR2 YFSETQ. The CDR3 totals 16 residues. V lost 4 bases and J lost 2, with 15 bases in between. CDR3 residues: CASSPLGLGTNEKLFF. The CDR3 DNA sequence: TGCGCCAGCAGCCCCCTCGGACTGGGGACTAATGAAAAACTGTTTTTT.

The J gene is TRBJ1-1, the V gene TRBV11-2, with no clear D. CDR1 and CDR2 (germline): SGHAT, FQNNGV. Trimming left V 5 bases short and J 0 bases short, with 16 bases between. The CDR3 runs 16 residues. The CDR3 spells CASSITAAVMNTEAFF. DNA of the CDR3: TGTGCCAGCAGCATAACGGCAGCAGTTATGAACACTGAAGCTTTCTTT.

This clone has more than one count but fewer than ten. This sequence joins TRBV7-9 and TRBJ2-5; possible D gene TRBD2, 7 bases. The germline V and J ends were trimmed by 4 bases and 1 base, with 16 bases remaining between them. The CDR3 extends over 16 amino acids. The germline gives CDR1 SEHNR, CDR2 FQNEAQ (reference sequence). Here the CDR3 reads CASSWEGGASQETQYF. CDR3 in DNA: TGTGCCAGCAGCTGGGAGGGGGGGGCCTCCCAAGAGACCCAGTACTTC.

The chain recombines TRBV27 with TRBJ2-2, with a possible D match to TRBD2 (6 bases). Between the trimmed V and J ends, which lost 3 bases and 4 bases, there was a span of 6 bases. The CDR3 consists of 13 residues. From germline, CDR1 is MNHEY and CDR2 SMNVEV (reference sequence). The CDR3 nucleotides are TGTGCCAGCAGTTTCGGGAGCACCGGGGAGCTGTTTTTT. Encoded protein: CASSFGSTGELFF.

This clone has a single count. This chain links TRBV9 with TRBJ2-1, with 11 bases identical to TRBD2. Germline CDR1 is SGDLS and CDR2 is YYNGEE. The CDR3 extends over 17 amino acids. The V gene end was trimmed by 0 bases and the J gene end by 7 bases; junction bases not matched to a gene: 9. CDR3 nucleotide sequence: TGTGCCAGCAGCGTAGGAGATAGCGGGAGGGCCGAAAATGAGCAGTTCTTC. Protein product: CASSVGDSGRAENEQFF.

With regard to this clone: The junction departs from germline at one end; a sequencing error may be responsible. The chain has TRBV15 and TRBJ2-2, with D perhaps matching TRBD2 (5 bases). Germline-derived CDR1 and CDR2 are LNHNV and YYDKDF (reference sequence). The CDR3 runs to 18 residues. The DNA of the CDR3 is TGTGCCACCAGCCGAGAGAGCAGCCGAAAACTAGACACCGGGGAGCTGTTTTTT. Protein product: CATSRESSRKLDTGELFF.